The 13 T cell receptor beta chains in this list originate from one sample, sequenced in a study of T cells in Graves' hyperthyroidism and ophthalmopathy. Amplification targeted TCR beta CDR3 regions from RNA transcripts. First-round RT-PCR targeting the TCR CDR3 was performed with the HTBI primer set. One entry per CDR3 protein, called by TCRdb with MiXCR from the multiplex PCR reads. The data show over 500,000 distinct CDR3 sequences, with over 15% seen just once and about 16% held by the top ten. The sequencing input was blood. The receptors derive from a woman aged 18-30 years with Graves' ophthalmopathy.

The sample holds a few counts of this clonotype. The junction does not match germline at one end; this may be a read error. The V and J genes are TRBV27 and TRBJ1-1; TRBD1 is a possible D gene (5 bases). The CDR3 covers 14 residues. Germline V gene lookup returns CDR1 MNHEY and CDR2 SMNVEV (reference sequence). CDR3 sequence: CASRSGGPNTEASF. In DNA form, the CDR3 reads TGTGCCAGCAGATCCGGGGGACCGAACACTGAAGCTTCCTTT.

This clonotype was picked up a small number of times. This rearrangement joins TRBV20-1 to TRBJ1-2, with D possibly TRBD1 on 6 matching bases. Germline V gives CDR1 DFQATT, CDR2 SNEGSKA (reference sequence). CDR3 length: 18 amino acids. V gave up 2 bases and J gave up 7 bases, with 29 bases separating them. The CDR3 reads CSARPLGGDAQGWRGYTF. The CDR3 DNA reads as TGCAGTGCTAGACCCTTAGGGGGTGACGCTCAGGGGTGGCGTGGCTACACCTTC.

This clonotype appeared many times. The rearrangement uses TRBV29-1 and TRBJ2-5; 10 nucleotides align to TRBD2. V lost 2 bases to trimming and J lost 2 bases; unmatched junction nucleotides: 5. Germline V CDR1 and CDR2: SQVTM, ANQGSEA. The CDR3 loop spans 15 amino acids. CDR3 residues: CSVEKTSGLQETQYF. The DNA of the CDR3 is TGCAGCGTTGAAAAGACTAGCGGGCTACAAGAGACCCAGTACTTC.

This clonotype came up many times. CDR3 region: CASSFQTGTNEKLFF. As DNA, the CDR3 is TGTGCCAGCAGCTTCCAGACGGGCACTAATGAAAAACTGTTTTTT. This chain joins TRBV5-5 and TRBJ1-4, with D unresolved. V lost 2 bases to trimming and J lost 2 bases, with 10 bases between them. CDR3 length: 15 residues. Germline V gives CDR1 SGHKS, CDR2 YYEKEE (reference sequence).

This clonotype was counted many times. The chain carries TRBV20-1 and TRBJ2-7; D is possibly TRBD2 (5 bases). This CDR3 spans 13 amino acids. Deletions cut 1 base from V and 5 bases from J, with 12 bases between. The germline V gene has CDR1 DFQATT and CDR2 SNEGSKA (reference sequence). The CDR3 region is CSARGRGFHEQYF. CDR3 in DNA: TGCAGTGCTAGAGGACGAGGGTTCCACGAGCAGTACTTC.

This chain links TRBV5-5 with TRBJ2-7; perhaps TRBD1 as D (6 bases). The length of the CDR3 is 16 residues. CDR1 and CDR2 from the germline V gene are SGHKS and YYEKEE (reference sequence). Trimming left V 0 bases short and J 0 bases short, with 13 bases between. The CDR3 loop reads CASSLVGASSSYEQYF. The CDR3 nucleotides read TGTGCCAGCAGCTTGGTGGGGGCCTCGAGCTCCTACGAGCAGTACTTC.

This clonotype came up many times. J is TRBJ2-5 and V is TRBV6-6; perhaps TRBD1 as D (7 bases). The V gene lost 0 bases and the J gene lost 4 bases, with 12 bases spanning the gap. This CDR3 comprises 15 residues. From germline, CDR1 is MNHNY and CDR2 SVGAGI (reference sequence). The CDR3 DNA follows: TGTGCCAGCAGTTACTCCGGAGGGGGCGGAGAGACCCAGTACTTC. It codes for CASSYSGGGGETQYF.

This chain connects TRBV6-1 to TRBJ2-3; D unresolved. From germline, CDR1 is MNHNS and CDR2 SASEGT. This CDR3 has 15 amino acids. Between the trimmed V and J ends, which lost 3 bases and 0 bases, there was a span of 10 bases. CDR3 sequence (DNA): TGTGCCAGCAGTGACCGGGTTTTCAGCACAGATACGCAGTATTTT. Amino acid sequence: CASSDRVFSTDTQYF.

This chain links TRBV7-9 with TRBJ2-2; 7 bases are a match to TRBD1. The V gene's germline CDR1 is SEHNR and CDR2 FQNEAQ (reference sequence). There are 18 residues in the CDR3. Losses at the gene ends were 2 bases for V and 7 bases for J; bases not matched to a gene: 16. The CDR3 is CASSLIGLGQSIGGELFF. CDR3 DNA sequence: TGTGCCAGCAGCTTAATCGGGTTGGGACAGAGTATCGGCGGGGAGCTGTTTTTT. The entire variable domain, with the rest obtained from reference TRBV7-9 and TRBJ2-2, is as follows: DTGVSQNPRHKITKRGQNVTFRCDPISEHNRLYWYRQTLGQGPEFLTYFQNEAQLEKSRLLSDRFSAERPKGSFSTLEIQRTEQGDSAMYLCASSLIGLGQSIGGELFFGEGSRLTVL.

In this sample, this clonotype turned up many times. The chain couples TRBV27 to TRBJ2-5, with D possibly matching TRBD2 (6 bases). The germline gives CDR1 MNHEY, CDR2 SMNVEV (reference sequence). The CDR3 sequence is 13 residues long. V dropped 3 bases and J dropped 5 bases, with 10 bases sitting between them. The DNA for the CDR3 is TGTGCCAGCAGTTTTGATGGGAGGGAGACCCAGTACTTC. Its protein is CASSFDGRETQYF.

This clonotype was found once. It is unclear where the CDR3 begins or ends on the DNA, so no DNA is shown, and the CDR3 is as TCRdb lists it. The rearrangement joins TRBV20-1 to TRBJ2-2; the table's D gene call, TRBD1, was not cross checked with the DNA. Germline lookup yields CDR1 DFQATT and CDR2 SNEGSKA (reference sequence). With termini counted, the CDR3 has 15 amino acids. The CDR3 here is CSAMGQGLRAGELFF.

This clonotype appeared many times. No conserved phenylalanine or tryptophan is present at the end of the CDR3, so a read error is the likely explanation. This chain connects TRBV18 to TRBJ1-1; TRBD1 matches at 7 bases. This CDR3 is built from 14 residues. The V gene end was trimmed by 2 bases and the J gene end by 5 bases; junction bases not matched to a gene: 5. Per the germline V gene, CDR1 is KGHSH and CDR2 is LQKENI. The CDR3 loop is CASSPTGVGTEAFL. CDR3 coding DNA: TGTGCCAGCTCACCAACAGGGGTTGGAACTGAAGCTTTCCTT.

This clonotype was detected ten times or more. The chain employs TRBV28 and TRBJ2-5; 13 nucleotides line up with TRBD2. V lost 7 bases and J lost 5; bases outside the gene matches: 13. Germline lookup yields CDR1 MDHEN and CDR2 SYDVKM. CDR3 length equals 17 residues. The chain's CDR3 is CASTQWGLAGFPETQYF. Written as DNA, the CDR3 is TGTGCCAGCACCCAGTGGGGACTAGCGGGATTTCCGGAGACCCAGTACTTC.